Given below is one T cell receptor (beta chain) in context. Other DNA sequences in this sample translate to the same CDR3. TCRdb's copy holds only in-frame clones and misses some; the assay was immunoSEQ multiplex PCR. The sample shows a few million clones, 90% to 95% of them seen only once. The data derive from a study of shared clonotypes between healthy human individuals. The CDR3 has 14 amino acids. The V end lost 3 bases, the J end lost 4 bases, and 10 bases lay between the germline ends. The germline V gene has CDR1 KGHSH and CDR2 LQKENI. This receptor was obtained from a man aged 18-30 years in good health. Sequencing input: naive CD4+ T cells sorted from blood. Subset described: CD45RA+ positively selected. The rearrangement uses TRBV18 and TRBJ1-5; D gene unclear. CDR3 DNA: TGTGCCAGCTCACCGGGAGGCCTGAATCAGCCCCAGCATTTT. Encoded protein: CASSPGGLNQPQHF.